What follows are 20 T cell receptor beta chains derived from one specimen sequenced in a study of control samples from healthy donors and cancer patients. Repertoires were generated with immunoSEQ multiplex PCR, while TCRdb's copy carries only in-frame clones and drops some. The repertoire holds roughly 130,000 clones, with 85% to 95% as singletons. Material: PBMCs. The source is a man in his sixties with colorectal cancer.

This clone was counted a single time. The rearrangement joins TRBV27 to TRBJ2-7, with 9 nucleotides matching TRBD1. The CDR3 is made up of 15 amino acids. Germline trimming cut 8 bases from V and 3 bases from J; bases unmatched to any gene: 11. CDR1 is MNHEY and CDR2 is SMNVEV in the germline V gene (reference sequence). The CDR3 bases are TGTGCCAGCGGGGGGCGGACAGGGGATAACTACGAGCAGTACTTC. It codes for CASGGRTGDNYEQYF.

V is TRBV4-1 and J is TRBJ2-1; tentatively, D is TRBD2 (6 bases). Trimming removed 5 bases at V and 7 bases at J, with 15 bases between. The CDR3 runs 14 residues. Germline CDR1 reads MGHRA; CDR2 reads YSYEKL. CDR3 DNA: TGCGCCAGCAGCTCGGGGGTGTGGGAAAATGAGCAGTTCTTC. Translating it yields CASSSGVWENEQFF.

The V call is TRBV28, the J call TRBJ1-2; D is ambiguous. V was trimmed by 5 bases and J by 4 bases, leaving 8 bases between them. The germline CDR1 and CDR2 sequences are MDHEN and SYDVKM. The CDR3 extends over 12 amino acids. The CDR3 protein is CASSDPSYGYTF. The CDR3 DNA is TGTGCCAGCAGTGACCCAAGCTATGGCTACACCTTC.

The chain is built from TRBV21-1 and TRBJ2-7. TRBV21-1 represents a pseudogene. The CDR3 runs 9 residues. The CDR3 loop is CASSKLQYF. In nucleotides, the CDR3 is TGTGCCAGCAGCAAATTGCAGTACTTC.

This chain connects TRBV6-5 to TRBJ2-1; perhaps TRBD2 as D (7 bases). The CDR3 has 16 amino acids. With 2 bases removed from V and 3 bases from J, the gap between germline ends came to 14 bases. Germline V gene lookup returns CDR1 MNHEY and CDR2 SVGAGI. CDR3 DNA sequence: TGTGCCAGCAGTTACGGGGGGGGCCTATTCTACAATGAGCAGTTCTTC. It specifies CASSYGGGLFYNEQFF.

The V and J genes are TRBV9 and TRBJ1-4; weak D call: TRBD1 (6 bases). V was pared by 4 bases and J by 0 bases, with 13 bases between. The CDR3 contains 16 residues. CDR1 SGDLS and CDR2 YYNGEE come from the germline V gene. CDR3 residues: CASSPGTPSTNEKLFF. DNA of the CDR3: TGTGCCAGCAGCCCAGGGACACCATCAACTAATGAAAAACTGTTTTTT.

The chain links TRBV11-2 to TRBJ1-1; no reliable D call. Trimming cost V 2 bases and J 0 bases, with 7 bases left between them. Germline V gives CDR1 SGHAT, CDR2 FQNNGV. The CDR3 is made up of 14 amino acids. The CDR3 DNA sequence: TGTGCCAGCAGCTTACTGAACATGAACACTGAAGCTTTCTTT. Translation: CASSLLNMNTEAFF.

The chain joins TRBV2 to TRBJ1-6; D is ambiguous. Per the germline V gene, CDR1 is SNHLY and CDR2 is FYNNEI. CDR3 length: 13 amino acids. V was cut by 2 bases and J by 7 bases, with 6 bases left in between. The CDR3, as DNA: TGTGCCAGCAGTGAACCGGAAAATTCACCCCTCCACTTT. Its protein product is CASSEPENSPLHF.

The rearrangement uses TRBV30 and TRBJ1-2; possibly TRBD1 for D (5 bases). CDR1 is GTSNPN and CDR2 is SVGIG in the germline V gene (reference sequence). The CDR3 extends over 13 amino acids. V was shortened by 0 bases and J by 3 bases, with 8 bases between the two germline ends. In DNA form, the CDR3 reads TGTGCCTGGAGTGTTGGGGGGTACTATGGCTACACCTTC. It translates to CAWSVGGYYGYTF.

J is TRBJ2-2 and V is TRBV19, with D possibly TRBD1 on 6 matching bases. V shed 5 bases and J shed 4 bases, with 17 bases lying between them. Germline V gene data show CDR1 as LNHDA and CDR2 as SQIVND (reference sequence). CDR3 length equals 16 residues. The DNA for the CDR3 is TGTGCCAGTAGTCCAACCGGGACATTGGGCACCGGGGAGCTGTTTTTT. Encoded protein: CASSPTGTLGTGELFF.

This chain connects TRBV27 to TRBJ2-5; 8 bases agree with TRBD1. The CDR3 is 15 residues long. Germline V gene lookup returns CDR1 MNHEY and CDR2 SMNVEV (reference sequence). J was trimmed by 5 bases and V by 6 bases; bases with no gene match: 11. The CDR3 nucleotides read TGTGCCAGCAGGGGTCAGGGGGCGCAAAAGGAGACCCAGTACTTC. Translated: CASRGQGAQKETQYF.

CDR3 nucleotides: TGTGCCAGCAGTATAGGGGGACATCCTAATGAAAAACTGTTTTTT. Translation: CASSIGGHPNEKLFF. The chain uses TRBV28 and TRBJ1-4; D may be TRBD1 (6 bases). Germline V CDR1 and CDR2: MDHEN, SYDVKM. The CDR3 consists of 15 residues. Trimming removed 5 bases from V and 3 bases from J, with 13 bases in between.

This clone occurred a few times. The V call is TRBV2, the J call TRBJ1-5, with no clear D. CDR3 length equals 14 residues. CDR1 is SNHLY, CDR2 FYNNEI, per germline. Trimming shortened V by 3 bases and J by 10 bases, and 16 bases separated the two germline ends. The CDR3 loop is CASSEAGPEGPQHF. In DNA form, the CDR3 reads TGTGCCAGCAGTGAGGCAGGCCCCGAAGGTCCCCAGCATTTT. The variable domain in full, completed from reference TRBV2 and TRBJ1-5, reads EPEVTQTPSHQVTQMGQEVILRCVPISNHLYFYWYRQILGQKVEFLVSFYNNEISEKSEIFDDQFSVERPDGSNFTLKIRSTKLEDSAMYFCASSEAGPEGPQHFGDGTRLSIL.

The chain recombines TRBV5-1 with TRBJ1-4; 8 bases line up with TRBD1. This CDR3 has 14 amino acids. The V gene end was trimmed by 3 bases and the J gene end by 6 bases; junction bases not matched to a gene: 4. Looked up from germline, CDR1 is SGHRS and CDR2 is YFSETQ. The CDR3 nucleotides are TGCGCCAGCAGCTCAGGACAGGGCCATGAAAAACTGTTTTTT. Amino acid sequence: CASSSGQGHEKLFF.

The rearrangement joins TRBV6-6 to TRBJ1-5; D is possibly TRBD1 (6 bases). Between the trimmed V and J ends, which lost 5 bases and 7 bases, there was a span of 15 bases. CDR3 length equals 14 residues. Germline lookup yields CDR1 MNHNY and CDR2 SVGAGI (reference sequence). The CDR3 DNA is TGTGCCAGCAGTCATGGGGGGGCAGGACAGCCCCAGCATTTT. It yields the protein CASSHGGAGQPQHF.

This chain links TRBV5-1 with TRBJ2-1; D call uncertain. The CDR3 covers 15 residues. Looked up from germline, CDR1 is SGHRS and CDR2 is YFSETQ. V shed 0 bases and J shed 1 base, with 8 bases lying between them. CDR3 residues: CASSLGDVSYNEQFF. The CDR3 nucleotides are TGCGCCAGCAGCTTGGGTGATGTGTCCTACAATGAGCAGTTCTTC.

The chain is built from TRBV18 and TRBJ2-7; 10 bases agree with TRBD1. The CDR3 spans 14 residues. V was pared by 11 bases and J by 5 bases, with 12 bases of the junction left unmatched. Germline CDR1 and CDR2: KGHSH and LQKENI. The CDR3 spells CAARVDRGQHEQYF. CDR3 bases: TGTGCCGCGCGGGTAGACAGGGGGCAACACGAGCAGTACTTC.

V and J are TRBV5-1 and TRBJ2-6, with 7 bases aligning to TRBD1. The CDR3 length is 20 residues. V was pared by 4 bases and J by 0 bases, with 16 bases of the junction left unmatched. The germline V gene has CDR1 SGHRS and CDR2 YFSETQ. CDR3 protein: CASSPQPGTVPSSGANVLTF. CDR3 nucleotide sequence: TGCGCCAGCAGCCCCCAGCCTGGGACAGTCCCTTCCTCTGGGGCCAACGTCCTGACTTTC.

The V call is TRBV2, the J call TRBJ1-6; TRBD1 matches 9 bases. V lost 5 bases, J lost 6 bases, and 8 bases stayed unmatched. The CDR3 covers 16 residues. In germline, CDR1 is SNHLY, CDR2 FYNNEI. CDR3 DNA sequence: TGTGCCAGCAGTTTACGACAGGGGGGCATTAATTCACCCCTCCACTTT. Encoded protein: CASSLRQGGINSPLHF.

The chain recombines TRBV2 with TRBJ1-6; 8 bases map to TRBD1. This CDR3 spans 16 amino acids. Trimming cost V 6 bases and J 3 bases; bases outside gene matches: 7. The germline gives CDR1 SNHLY, CDR2 FYNNEI. The CDR3 spells CASRQTGANYNSPLHF. CDR3 nucleotide sequence: TGTGCCAGCAGACAGACAGGGGCGAACTATAATTCACCCCTCCACTTT.